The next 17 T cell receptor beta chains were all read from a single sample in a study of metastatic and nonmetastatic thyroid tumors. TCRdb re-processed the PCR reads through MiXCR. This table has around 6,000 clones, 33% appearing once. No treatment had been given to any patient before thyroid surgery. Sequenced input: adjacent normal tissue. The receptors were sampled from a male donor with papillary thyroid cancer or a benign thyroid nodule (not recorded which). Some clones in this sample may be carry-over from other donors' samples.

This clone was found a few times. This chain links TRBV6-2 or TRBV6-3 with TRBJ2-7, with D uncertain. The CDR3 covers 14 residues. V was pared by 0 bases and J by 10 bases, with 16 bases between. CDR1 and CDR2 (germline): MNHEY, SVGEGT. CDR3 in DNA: TGTGCCAGCAGTTACTCGTTCCCTCGGTGGGATCAGTACTTC. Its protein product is CASSYSFPRWDQYF.

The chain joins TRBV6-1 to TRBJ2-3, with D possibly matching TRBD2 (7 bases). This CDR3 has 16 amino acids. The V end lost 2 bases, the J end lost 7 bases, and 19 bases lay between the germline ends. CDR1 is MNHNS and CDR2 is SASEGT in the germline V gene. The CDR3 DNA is TGTGCCAGCAGTGAAATCGGGGGGCGCTGTTCATATACGCAGTATTTT. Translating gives CASSEIGGRCSYTQYF.

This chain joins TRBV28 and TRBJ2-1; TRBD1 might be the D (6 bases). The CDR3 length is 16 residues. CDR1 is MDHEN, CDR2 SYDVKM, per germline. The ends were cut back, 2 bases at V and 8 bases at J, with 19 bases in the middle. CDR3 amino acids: CASSLLFLGARDEQFF. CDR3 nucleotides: TGTGCCAGCAGTTTACTGTTCTTGGGGGCCAGGGATGAGCAGTTCTTC.

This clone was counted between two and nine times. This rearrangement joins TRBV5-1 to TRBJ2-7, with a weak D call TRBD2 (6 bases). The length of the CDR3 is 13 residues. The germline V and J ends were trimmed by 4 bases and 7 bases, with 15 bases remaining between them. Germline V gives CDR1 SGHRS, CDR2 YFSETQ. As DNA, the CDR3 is TGCGCCAGCAGCGGGACGGGGGATAGAGAGCAGTACTTC. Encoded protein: CASSGTGDREQYF.

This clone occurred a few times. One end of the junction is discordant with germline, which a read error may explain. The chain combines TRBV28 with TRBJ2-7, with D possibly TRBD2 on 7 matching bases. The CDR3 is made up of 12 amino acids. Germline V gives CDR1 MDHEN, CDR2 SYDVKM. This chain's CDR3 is CASSFGGGPRRF. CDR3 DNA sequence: TGTGCCAGCAGTTTTGGGGGGGGGCCGAGGCGGTTC.

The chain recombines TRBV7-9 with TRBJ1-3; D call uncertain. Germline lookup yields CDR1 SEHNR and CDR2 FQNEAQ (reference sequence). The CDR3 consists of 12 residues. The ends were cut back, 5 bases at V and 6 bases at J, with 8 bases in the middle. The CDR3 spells CASSLNPNTIYF. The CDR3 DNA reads TGTGCCAGCAGCCTTAACCCAAACACCATATATTTT.

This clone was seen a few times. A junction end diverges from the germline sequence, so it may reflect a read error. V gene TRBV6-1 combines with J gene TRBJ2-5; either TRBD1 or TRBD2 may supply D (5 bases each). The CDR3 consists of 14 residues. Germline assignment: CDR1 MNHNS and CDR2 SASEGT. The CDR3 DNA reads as TGTGTCAGCATGGGACGGGGTAACAAAGAGACCAAGTACTTC. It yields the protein CVSMGRGNKETKYF.

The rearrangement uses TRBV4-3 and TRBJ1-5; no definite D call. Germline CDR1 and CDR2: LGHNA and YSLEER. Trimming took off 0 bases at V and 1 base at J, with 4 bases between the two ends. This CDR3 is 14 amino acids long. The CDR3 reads CASSQDPSNQPQHF. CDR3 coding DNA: TGCGCCAGCAGCCAAGATCCCAGCAATCAGCCCCAGCATTTT.

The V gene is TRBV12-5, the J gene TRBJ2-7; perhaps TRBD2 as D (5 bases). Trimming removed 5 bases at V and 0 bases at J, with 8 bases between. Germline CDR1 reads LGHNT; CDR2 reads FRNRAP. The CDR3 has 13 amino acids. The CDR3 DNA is TGTGCTAGTGGTGCGGGCTTCTCCTACGAGCAGTACTTC. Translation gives CASGAGFSYEQYF.

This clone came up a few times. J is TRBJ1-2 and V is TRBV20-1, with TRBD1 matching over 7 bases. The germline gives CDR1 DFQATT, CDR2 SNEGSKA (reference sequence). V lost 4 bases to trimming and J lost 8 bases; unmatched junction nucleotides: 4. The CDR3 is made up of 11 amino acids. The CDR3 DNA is TGCAGTGCTACCCGACAGGGAGGCTACACCTTC. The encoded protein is CSATRQGGYTF.

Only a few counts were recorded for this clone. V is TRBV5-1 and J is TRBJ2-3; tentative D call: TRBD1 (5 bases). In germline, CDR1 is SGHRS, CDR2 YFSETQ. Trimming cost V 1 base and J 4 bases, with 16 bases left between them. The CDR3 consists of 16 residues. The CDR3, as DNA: TGCGCCAGCAGCTTGCTCAGGGTGGAAGTCGCAGATACGCAGTATTTT. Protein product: CASSLLRVEVADTQYF.

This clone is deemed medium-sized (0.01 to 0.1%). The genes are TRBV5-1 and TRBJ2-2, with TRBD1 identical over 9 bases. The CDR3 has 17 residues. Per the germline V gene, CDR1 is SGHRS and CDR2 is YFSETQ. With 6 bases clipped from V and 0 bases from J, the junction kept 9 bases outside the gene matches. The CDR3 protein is CASKPPGTGSNTGELFF. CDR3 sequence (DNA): TGCGCCAGCAAGCCCCCCGGGACAGGGTCGAACACCGGGGAGCTGTTTTTT. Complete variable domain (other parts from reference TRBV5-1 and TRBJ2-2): KAGVTQTPRYLIKTRGQQVTLSCSPISGHRSVSWYQQTPGQGLQFLFEYFSETQRNKGNFPGRFSGRQFSNSRSEMNVSTLELGDSALYLCASKPPGTGSNTGELFFGEGSRLTVL.

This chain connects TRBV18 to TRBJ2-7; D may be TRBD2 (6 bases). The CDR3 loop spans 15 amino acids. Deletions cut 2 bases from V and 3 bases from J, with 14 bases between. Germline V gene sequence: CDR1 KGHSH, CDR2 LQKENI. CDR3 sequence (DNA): TGTGCCAGCTCACCAGGGGACTGGAAAAACTACGAGCAGTACTTC. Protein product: CASSPGDWKNYEQYF.

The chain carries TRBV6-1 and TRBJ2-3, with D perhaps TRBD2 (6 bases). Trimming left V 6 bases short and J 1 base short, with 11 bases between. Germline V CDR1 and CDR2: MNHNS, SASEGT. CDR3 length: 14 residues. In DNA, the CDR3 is TGTGCCAGCAGCCCTAGCGCCCGCACAGATACGCAGTATTTT. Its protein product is CASSPSARTDTQYF.

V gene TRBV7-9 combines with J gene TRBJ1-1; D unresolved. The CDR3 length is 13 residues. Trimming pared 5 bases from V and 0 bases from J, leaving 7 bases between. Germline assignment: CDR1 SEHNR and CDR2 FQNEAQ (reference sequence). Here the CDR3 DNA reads TGTGCCAGCAGCCTCACATTGAACACTGAAGCTTTCTTT. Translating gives CASSLTLNTEAFF.

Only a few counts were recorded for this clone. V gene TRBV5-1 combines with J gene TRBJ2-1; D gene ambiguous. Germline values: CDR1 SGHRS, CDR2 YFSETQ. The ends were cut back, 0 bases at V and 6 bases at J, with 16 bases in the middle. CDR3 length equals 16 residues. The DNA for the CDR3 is TGCGCCAGCAGCTTGGAGCAGGCGGCACGCTCCAATGAGCAGTTCTTC. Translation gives CASSLEQAARSNEQFF.

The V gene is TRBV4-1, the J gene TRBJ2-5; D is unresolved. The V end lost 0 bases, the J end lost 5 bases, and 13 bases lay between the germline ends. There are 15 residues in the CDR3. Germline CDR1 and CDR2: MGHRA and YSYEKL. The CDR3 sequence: CASSQDSSILETQYF. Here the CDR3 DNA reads TGCGCCAGCAGCCAAGATTCCAGCATTCTGGAGACCCAGTACTTC.